The TCR beta chain described here comes from a study of monozygotic twins with inflammatory bowel disease. General study findings and limits: For repertoire similarity, concordant twins did not differ from discordant twins, possibly because power was limited.

This CDR3 contains 14 residues. The germline CDR1 and CDR2 sequences are SGHTA and FQGNSA. Following a re-call of the 5' RACE reads, TCRdb has one entry per CDR3 protein and lacks DNA. This sample's table has 150,000 to 200,000 distinct CDR3 sequences. In regard to this clonotype: Its matching antigen is unknown.

The J gene is TRBJ1-5, the V gene TRBV7-2; TCRdb returns TRBD1, unconfirmable since there is no DNA. The sample comprised blood. This clonotype was sampled from a human donor with ulcerative colitis or Crohn's disease, or a healthy co-twin of an affected twin (not recorded which). CDR3 amino acids: CASSLQGAGQPQHF.